This TCR beta chain was captured by sequencing in a study of shared clonotypes between healthy human individuals. Naive CD4+ cells were CD45RA-selected; the remaining cells were memory. In the original workflow: ImmunoSEQ output held junction-only sequences without quality scores, so filtering differed. TCRdb's table, derived via immunoSEQ multiplex PCR, lists solely in-frame clones and lacks some. The DNA was the basis for D and trimming; V, J and clone size are from that table. The sample shows 2 million to 2.5 million clones, less than 95% of them seen only once. The CDR3 is made up of 13 amino acids. V lost 7 bases and J 2 bases, leaving 11 bases between the germline ends. The V gene's germline CDR1 is MDHEN and CDR2 SYDVKM. Comments on this clone: What it binds is not known.

General observations from the study: Of the naive CD4 clonotypes, roughly 5.2% were shared across a few donors.

V usage is TRBV28 and J usage is TRBJ1-1; weak D call: TRBD1 (6 bases). Sequencing used naive CD4+ T cells from PBMCs. Indicated subset: CD45RA+ positively selected. The receptor comes from a man younger than 35 in good health. Some clones in this sample may be carry-over from other donors' samples. The CDR3 protein is CASIGQLNTEAFF. CDR3 nucleotides: TGTGCCAGCATAGGACAGTTAAACACTGAAGCTTTCTTT.